This T cell receptor (beta chain) derives from a study of blood T cell repertoires in COVID-19. Study-level information: PBMCs, B-cell-depleted T cells, or T cells provided the cDNA or gDNA that made up the material.

Germline CDR1 is MRHNA and CDR2 is SNTAGT. The CDR3 has 15 amino acids. Losses at the gene ends were 4 bases for V and 1 base for J; bases not matched to a gene: 4. Residents of under 25 US areas, aged about 18 to 89 years, made up the participants. Cohorts were assigned according to the clinical history that participants reported. Per the original data handling: Estimation of nucleated cell counts was performed using reference gene primer amplification. Profiling relied on immunoSEQ multiplex PCR, and the TCRdb table lists in-frame clones only, not all of them. For V, J and clone size, that table is used; D and trimming come from the DNA. Of about 180,000 clones detected, roughly 88% appear once; the ten largest clones hold around 15%.

Specimen: PBMCs or T cells enriched from blood (not recorded which). This chain uses TRBV6-4 with TRBJ2-7, with TRBD2 identical over 10 bases. The TCR originated in a man aged 50 or older who had recovered from COVID-19. This CDR3 reads CASSANSGGSYEQYF. The CDR3 coding sequence is TGTGCCAGCAGTGCCAATAGCGGGGGGTCCTACGAGCAGTACTTC.